Each of the 29 T cell receptor beta chains below was sequenced from the same sample in a study of T-cell reconstitution after alpha-beta-depleted transplantation in children. Unique molecular identifiers tagged the TCRbeta library. TCRdb used MiXCR to reprocess the PCR reads, holding one entry per CDR3 protein. This sample has hundreds of thousands of distinct CDR3 sequences, with about an eighth found just once. Sequenced here: PBMCs, sampled before TCRalphabeta/CD19-depleted stem cell transplant. All receptors come from a girl aged 2 to 10 with congenital amegakaryocytic thrombocytopenia, due to receive a stem cell transplant.

This clonotype was seen a few times. This rearrangement joins TRBV5-1 to TRBJ2-1; D perhaps matches TRBD2 (6 bases). The germline CDR1 and CDR2 sequences are SGHRS and YFSETQ. The CDR3 is 15 amino acids. Trimming pared 4 bases from V and 0 bases from J, leaving 11 bases between. Here the CDR3 DNA reads TGCGCCAGCAGCCCCGGGGGTAACTCCTACAATGAGCAGTTCTTC. It yields the protein CASSPGGNSYNEQFF.

V and J are TRBV20-1 and TRBJ2-7, with 7 bases aligning to TRBD2. CDR1 DFQATT and CDR2 SNEGSKA come from the germline V gene (reference sequence). The CDR3 consists of 13 residues. Losses at the gene ends were 8 bases for V and 5 bases for J; bases not matched to a gene: 12. The CDR3 DNA reads TGCAGTTTCGAGGCGGGAGATCGGGACGAGCAGTACTTC. It is translated as CSFEAGDRDEQYF.

This clonotype was counted a few times. The V gene is TRBV6-5, the J gene TRBJ1-5, with TRBD1 matching over 8 bases. The CDR3 is 18 residues long. Unmatched junction bases numbered 11, after V lost 4 bases and J lost 0 bases. CDR1 is MNHEY, CDR2 SVGAGI, per germline. CDR3 sequence (DNA): TGTGCCAGCAGTTCCACAAAAGGACAGGGTTATAGCAATCAGCCCCAGCATTTT. It translates to CASSSTKGQGYSNQPQHF.

This clonotype was counted ten times or more. CDR3 sequence reads: CASSQHYTSYYEQYF. The CDR3 DNA reads TGCGCCAGCAGCCAACATTACACAAGTTACTACGAGCAGTACTTC. This chain links TRBV5-1 with TRBJ2-7; D not certain. The V gene lost 4 bases and the J gene lost 3 bases, with 17 bases spanning the gap. The CDR3 is 15 residues long. CDR1 and CDR2 from the germline V gene are SGHRS and YFSETQ.

This clonotype was counted at least ten times. This chain links TRBV29-1 with TRBJ2-1; TRBD2 might be the D (6 bases). Germline CDR1 is SQVTM and CDR2 is ANQGSEA. The ends were cut back, 7 bases at V and 6 bases at J, with 13 bases in the middle. This CDR3 is 12 amino acids long. CDR3 nucleotides: TGCAGCGCTAGGAGTAGCGGCAATGAGCAGTTCTTC. Encoded protein: CSARSSGNEQFF.

This clonotype was observed many times. V usage is TRBV10-3 and J usage is TRBJ2-1; 12 bases are shared with TRBD2. CDR3 length: 17 residues. V dropped 5 bases and J dropped 3; count of bases not matched to a gene: 8. The V gene's germline CDR1 is ENHRY and CDR2 SYGVKD. CDR3 coding DNA: TGTGCCATCAGTCTGACTAGCGGGAGAGCACGCTACAATGAGCAGTTCTTC. Translating it yields CAISLTSGRARYNEQFF.

There are many counts of this clonotype. The chain combines TRBV20-1 with TRBJ1-1; 9 bases align to TRBD1. In germline, CDR1 is DFQATT, CDR2 SNEGSKA (reference sequence). Germline trimming cut 5 bases from V and 4 bases from J; bases unmatched to any gene: 8. This CDR3 region has 14 residues. This CDR3 reads CSAPRSTGGTEAFF. The CDR3 nucleotides read TGCAGTGCTCCCCGCTCGACAGGGGGCACTGAAGCTTTCTTT.

At least ten counts were recorded for this clonotype. V gene TRBV12-3 or TRBV12-4 combines with J gene TRBJ1-5; D ambiguous. The CDR3 is 13 residues long. Trimming removed 5 bases from V and 1 base from J, with 6 bases in between. Written as DNA, the CDR3 is TGTGCCAGCAGTGTACAGAGCAATCAGCCCCAGCATTTT. It encodes CASSVQSNQPQHF.

This clonotype was detected ten times or more. The chain uses TRBV5-6 and TRBJ2-2, with D possibly TRBD2 on 6 matching bases. Germline lookup yields CDR1 SGHDT and CDR2 YYEEEE. Trimming took off 3 bases at V and 3 bases at J, with 15 bases between the two ends. This CDR3 is 16 amino acids long. The CDR3 spells CASSWVRGKDTGELFF. The DNA of the CDR3 is TGTGCCAGCAGCTGGGTACGGGGGAAAGACACCGGGGAGCTGTTTTTT.

Note on this clonotype: One end of the junction does not line up with germline, which may come from a read error. V gene TRBV5-1 combines with J gene TRBJ2-2; the D gene is possibly TRBD2 (5 bases). Germline lookup yields CDR1 SGHRS and CDR2 YFSETQ. The CDR3 is 16 residues long. CDR3: CASSLGQAEHTGELLF. The DNA of the CDR3 is TGCGCCAGCAGCTTGGGGCAAGCGGAGCACACCGGGGAGCTGCTTTTT.

This clonotype was observed a few times. The CDR3 nucleotides are TGCGCCAGCAGCTTAAAGAGCCCGGGACGGTATAATGAAAAACTGTTTTTT. Translating it yields CASSLKSPGRYNEKLFF. The rearrangement joins TRBV5-1 to TRBJ1-4; perhaps TRBD1 as D (5 bases). Germline V gene sequence: CDR1 SGHRS, CDR2 YFSETQ. V was pared by 2 bases and J by 4 bases, with 18 bases between. This CDR3 has 17 amino acids.

This clonotype was detected ten times or more. The chain recombines TRBV20-1 with TRBJ2-3; D is unclear. The V end lost 3 bases, the J end lost 4 bases, and 8 bases lay between the germline ends. Germline V gene lookup returns CDR1 DFQATT and CDR2 SNEGSKA (reference sequence). This CDR3 comprises 12 residues. CDR3 nucleotides: TGCAGTGCTAGTCCTGGGGCAGATACGCAGTATTTT. It is translated as CSASPGADTQYF.

This clonotype occurred many times. The V gene is TRBV12-3 or TRBV12-4, the J gene TRBJ2-2; the D is unclear. The germline V and J ends were trimmed by 3 bases and 10 bases, with 9 bases remaining between them. This CDR3 is built from 12 residues. CDR3 sequence: CASSLAAEELFF. As DNA, the CDR3 is TGTGCCAGCAGTTTGGCGGCTGAGGAGCTGTTTTTT.

This clonotype was seen only a few times. V and J are TRBV5-1 and TRBJ2-2, with TRBD2 as a possible D gene (5 bases). The CDR3 is 15 amino acids. CDR1 and CDR2 (germline): SGHRS, YFSETQ. Trimming left V 0 bases short and J 6 bases short, with 12 bases between. CDR3 sequence reads: CASSLDTTRSGELFF. CDR3 DNA: TGCGCCAGCAGCTTGGACACTACTAGATCCGGGGAGCTGTTTTTT.

This clonotype has more than one count but fewer than ten. The rearrangement joins TRBV10-3 to TRBJ2-1, with 8 bases fitting TRBD2. Per germline, CDR1 ENHRY and CDR2 SYGVKD. This CDR3 is 15 amino acids long. With V trimmed by 3 bases and J by 5 bases, 6 bases remained unmatched. CDR3 coding DNA: TGTGCCATCAGTGATCCGACAGCGGGAGACAATGAGCAGTTCTTC. Translating gives CAISDPTAGDNEQFF.

The sample holds a few counts of this clonotype. The V and J genes are TRBV7-9 and TRBJ2-7; 7 positions agree with TRBD1. After removal of 3 bases from V and 5 bases from J, the junction contained 7 bases not matched to a gene. From germline, CDR1 is SEHNR and CDR2 FQNEAQ (reference sequence). This CDR3 is 14 amino acids long. The CDR3 nucleotides read TGTGCCAGCAGCTTCCACAGGGGAATCCACGAGCAGTACTTC. This translates into CASSFHRGIHEQYF. Filled out from reference TRBV7-9 and TRBJ2-7, the complete variable domain reads DTGVSQNPRHKITKRGQNVTFRCDPISEHNRLYWYRQTLGQGPEFLTYFQNEAQLEKSRLLSDRFSAERPKGSFSTLEIQRTEQGDSAMYLCASSFHRGIHEQYFGPGTRLTVT.

This clonotype has a handful of counts. CDR3 sequence reads: CASSSPLPGELFF. The DNA for the CDR3 is TGCGCCAGCAGCTCCCCTCTGCCCGGGGAGCTGTTTTTT. The J gene is TRBJ2-2, the V gene TRBV4-1; D not certain. Trimming shortened V by 5 bases and J by 6 bases, and 10 bases separated the two germline ends. Germline V gene data show CDR1 as MGHRA and CDR2 as YSYEKL. The CDR3 has 13 residues.

About this clonotype itself: A much more abundant neighbour one base away suggests this may be a read error. The V gene is TRBV20-1, the J gene TRBJ1-1; tentative D call: TRBD1 (6 bases). Germline V lookup: CDR1 DFQATT, CDR2 SNEGSKA (reference sequence). CDR3 length: 15 residues. The chain's CDR3 is CSAQYYRDRNTEALF. The CDR3 DNA follows: TGCAGTGCTCAGTACTACAGGGATAGGAACACTGAAGCTCTCTTT.

This clonotype came up many times. The CDR3 sequence: CASSFRTSNEQFF. In nucleotides, the CDR3 is TGTGCCAGCAGTTTCAGGACTTCCAATGAGCAGTTCTTC. The V call is TRBV6-5, the J call TRBJ2-1, with D possibly TRBD2 on 5 matching bases. Germline V gene data show CDR1 as MNHEY and CDR2 as SVGAGI. CDR3 length equals 13 residues. V lost 4 bases, J lost 6 bases, and 10 bases lay in between.

The V and J genes are TRBV11-2 and TRBJ2-1; D ambiguous. Germline V lookup: CDR1 SGHAT, CDR2 FQNNGV. This CDR3 comprises 13 residues. V was clipped by 1 base and J by 6 bases, with 7 bases between them. CDR3 DNA: TGTGCCAGCAGCTTAGTCCCAGGCAATGAGCAGTTCTTC. Translated: CASSLVPGNEQFF.

The chain joins TRBV20-1 to TRBJ2-5; 7 bases fit TRBD2. The CDR3 covers 13 residues. CDR1 and CDR2 from the germline V gene are DFQATT and SNEGSKA (reference sequence). V trimming: 0 bases; J trimming: 8 bases; junction bases outside the gene matches: 6. CDR3 nucleotides: TGCAGTGCTAGAGATAGCGGGCCTATAACCCAGTACTTC. It specifies CSARDSGPITQYF.

This clonotype was counted between two and nine times. The chain employs TRBV5-1 and TRBJ2-7; D unclear. CDR1 and CDR2 (germline): SGHRS, YFSETQ. Trimming took off 2 bases at V and 0 bases at J, with 6 bases between the two ends. This CDR3 is 13 amino acids long. The DNA for the CDR3 is TGCGCCAGCAGCTTCGCCGCCTCCTACGAGCAGTACTTC. Its translation is CASSFAASYEQYF.

This clonotype was observed a few times. The chain couples TRBV7-2 to TRBJ2-5, with D unresolved. The CDR3 runs to 13 residues. The germline V and J ends were trimmed by 2 bases and 2 bases, with 6 bases remaining between them. The germline CDR1 and CDR2 sequences are SGHTA and FQGNSA. The CDR3 reads CASSLLSQETQYF. CDR3 coding DNA: TGTGCCAGCAGCTTACTGTCACAAGAGACCCAGTACTTC.

There are many counts of this clonotype. The V call is TRBV19, the J call TRBJ2-1, with 7 bases identical to TRBD2. The germline V gene has CDR1 LNHDA and CDR2 SQIVND (reference sequence). The trim removed 4 bases at V and 11 bases at J, leaving 17 bases unmatched. CDR3 size: 16 residues. CDR3 in amino acids: CASSTPAGLLPTQQFF. CDR3 DNA: TGTGCCAGTAGTACGCCCGCGGGACTACTACCCACACAGCAGTTCTTC. The complete variable domain, with remaining parts taken from reference TRBV19 and TRBJ2-1, reads DGGITQSPKYLFRKEGQNVTLSCEQNLNHDAMYWYRQDPGQGLRLIYYSQIVNDFQKGDIAEGYSVSREKKESFPLTVTSAQKNPTAFYLCASSTPAGLLPTQQFFGPGTRLTVL.

This clonotype was seen ten or more times. The chain uses TRBV20-1 and TRBJ2-7; 7 bases agree with TRBD2. The V gene end was trimmed by 6 bases and the J gene end by 0 bases; junction bases not matched to a gene: 11. CDR1 and CDR2 from the germline V gene are DFQATT and SNEGSKA (reference sequence). The CDR3 contains 15 residues. This CDR3 reads CSARVGEGISYEQYF. The CDR3 bases are TGCAGTGCCCGAGTAGGGGAGGGGATCTCCTACGAGCAGTACTTC.

The chain is built from TRBV7-9 and TRBJ1-2; the D gene is possibly TRBD1 (5 bases). Trimming removed 5 bases from V and 4 bases from J, with 14 bases in between. This CDR3 is built from 14 residues. CDR1 and CDR2 from the germline V gene are SEHNR and FQNEAQ (reference sequence). CDR3 region: CASSLTDRTYGYTF. The CDR3 DNA sequence: TGTGCCAGCAGCCTGACCGACAGAACCTATGGCTACACCTTC.

This clonotype has at least ten counts. This chain connects TRBV18 to TRBJ2-1; D uncertain. CDR1 and CDR2 (germline): KGHSH, LQKENI. V was trimmed by 3 bases and J by 10 bases, leaving 7 bases between them. The CDR3 covers 11 residues. The CDR3 coding sequence is TGTGCCAGCTCACCGCGAGGAGAGCAGTTCTTC. It codes for CASSPRGEQFF.

Ten or more counts support this clonotype. The chain recombines TRBV7-3 with TRBJ2-2; D is undetermined. CDR3 length equals 14 residues. Germline V gene lookup returns CDR1 SGHTA and CDR2 FQGTGA. Trimming shortened V by 1 base and J by 4 bases, and 7 bases separated the two germline ends. CDR3 bases: TGTGCCAGCAGCTTAAGAGGTCGCACCGGGGAGCTGTTTTTT. It specifies CASSLRGRTGELFF.

The rearrangement uses TRBV4-1 and TRBJ2-1; a weak D match, TRBD1 (5 bases). The germline gives CDR1 MGHRA, CDR2 YSYEKL. The germline V and J ends were trimmed by 0 bases and 5 bases, with 14 bases remaining between them. This CDR3 has 16 amino acids. In DNA, the CDR3 is TGCGCCAGCAGCCAAGAGCCTGGCTCCAGGGACAATGAGCAGTTCTTC. Protein: CASSQEPGSRDNEQFF.